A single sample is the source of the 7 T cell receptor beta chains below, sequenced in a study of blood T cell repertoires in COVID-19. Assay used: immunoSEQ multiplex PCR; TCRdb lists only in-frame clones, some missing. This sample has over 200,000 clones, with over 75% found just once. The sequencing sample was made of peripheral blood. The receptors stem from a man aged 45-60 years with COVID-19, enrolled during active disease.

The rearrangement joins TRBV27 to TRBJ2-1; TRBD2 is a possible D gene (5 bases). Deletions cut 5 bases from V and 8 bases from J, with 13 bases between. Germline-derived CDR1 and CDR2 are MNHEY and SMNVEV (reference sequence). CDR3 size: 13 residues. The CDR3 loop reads CASSPFRRDEQFF. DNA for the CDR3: TGTGCCAGCAGTCCCTTTAGGCGGGATGAGCAGTTCTTC.

CDR3 protein: CASSSPGHGTGELFF. CDR3 in DNA: TGTGCCAGCAGTTCTCCGGGACACGGCACCGGGGAGCTGTTTTTT. The rearrangement uses TRBV5-6 and TRBJ2-2; TRBD1 might be the D (6 bases). This CDR3 region has 15 residues. Germline V gene lookup returns CDR1 SGHDT and CDR2 YYEEEE. V was shortened by 5 bases and J by 4 bases, with 15 bases between the two germline ends.

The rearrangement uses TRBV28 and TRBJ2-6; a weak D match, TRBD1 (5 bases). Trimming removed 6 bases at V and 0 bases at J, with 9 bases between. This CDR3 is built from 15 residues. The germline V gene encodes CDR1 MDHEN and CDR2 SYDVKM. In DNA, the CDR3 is TGTGCCAGCAGAACTCAGGGCTCTGGGGCCAACGTCCTGACTTTC. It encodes CASRTQGSGANVLTF.

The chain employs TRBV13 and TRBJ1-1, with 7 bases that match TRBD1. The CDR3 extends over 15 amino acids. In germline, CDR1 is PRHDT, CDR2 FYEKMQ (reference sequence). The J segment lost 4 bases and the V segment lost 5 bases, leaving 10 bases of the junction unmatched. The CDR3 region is CASSQPAQGGTEAFF. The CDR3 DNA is TGTGCCAGCAGCCAACCGGCGCAGGGGGGCACTGAAGCTTTCTTT.

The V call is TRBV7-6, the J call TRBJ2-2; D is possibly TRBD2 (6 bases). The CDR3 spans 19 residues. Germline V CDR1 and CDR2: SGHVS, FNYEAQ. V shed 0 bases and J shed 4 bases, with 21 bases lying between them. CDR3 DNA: TGTGCCAGCAGCTTAGCGCTCTCGGGAGAGGTCTTCGCCACCGGGGAGCTGTTTTTT. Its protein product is CASSLALSGEVFATGELFF.

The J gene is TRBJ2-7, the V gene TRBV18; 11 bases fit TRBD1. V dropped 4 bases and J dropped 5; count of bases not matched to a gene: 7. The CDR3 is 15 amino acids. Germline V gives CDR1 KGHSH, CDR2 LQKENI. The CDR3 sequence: CASSRPGQGGNEQYF. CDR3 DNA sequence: TGTGCCAGCTCACGACCGGGACAGGGGGGGAACGAGCAGTACTTC.

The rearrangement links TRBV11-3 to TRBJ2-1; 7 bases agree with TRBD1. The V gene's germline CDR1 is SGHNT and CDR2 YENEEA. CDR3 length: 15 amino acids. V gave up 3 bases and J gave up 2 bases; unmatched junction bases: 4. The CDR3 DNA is TGTGCCAGCAGCTTGGGGACAGTGACCTACAATGAGCAGTTCTTC. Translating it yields CASSLGTVTYNEQFF.